These 15 T cell receptor beta chains came from one sample sequenced in a study of molecular identifiers for immune sequencing clone quantification. TCRdb re-derived calls from the PCR reads in MiXCR, one entry per CDR3 protein. The repertoire holds around 100,000 distinct CDR3 sequences, roughly a third seen once, with 4% to 5% in the top ten. The specimen was naive CD8+ T cells from blood, with Jurkat cell RNA spiked in. Subset of the sample: FACS-sorted CD8+CD4-CCR7+CD45RA+ naive T cells. The receptors were sampled from a human donor in good health. Some libraries in this study had Jurkat cell RNA spiked in.

This clonotype was recorded many times. The chain joins TRBV7-2 to TRBJ2-7, with D possibly being TRBD1 (6 bases). The CDR3 totals 14 residues. V gave up 4 bases and J gave up 0 bases, with 10 bases separating them. Germline lookup yields CDR1 SGHTA and CDR2 FQGNSA. The CDR3 sequence is CASSSRTASYEQYF. CDR3 nucleotides: TGTGCCAGCAGCTCCCGGACAGCCTCCTACGAGCAGTACTTC.

This clonotype was detected once. The CDR3 DNA reads TGTGCCAGCAGTTTCTCCGGGTTTGGATTTCAGCCCCAGCATTTT. Protein: CASSFSGFGFQPQHF. V and J are TRBV27 and TRBJ1-5; D not certain. CDR3 length: 15 residues. Germline V gene sequence: CDR1 MNHEY, CDR2 SMNVEV (reference sequence). Trimming pared 3 bases from V and 6 bases from J, leaving 15 bases between.

Worth noting for this clonotype: A junction boundary mismatches the germline segment, possibly from a read error. The gene calls are TRBV4-1 and TRBJ1-1, with D possibly being TRBD1 (5 bases). The CDR3 is 12 residues long. CDR1 is MGHRA, CDR2 YSYEKL, per germline. This chain's CDR3 is CASSQRGAETFF. The CDR3 DNA follows: TGCGCCAGCAGCCAACGGGGCGCTGAAACTTTCTTT.

This clonotype came up many times. One junction end disagrees with the germline gene, perhaps due to a read error. In DNA, the CDR3 is TGTGCTAGCAGCTTAGGGGACAGGGGGCAGCAGTACTTC. This translates into CASSLGDRGQQYF. The genes are TRBV7-7 and TRBJ2-7; TRBD1 agrees at 12 bases. The CDR3 loop spans 13 amino acids. Germline V gene sequence: CDR1 SSHAT, CDR2 FNYEAQ (reference sequence). Full variable domain (missing parts from reference TRBV7-7 and TRBJ2-7): GAGVSQSPRYKVTKRGQDVTLRCDPISSHATLYWYQQALGQGPEFLTYFNYEAQPDKSGLPSDRFSAERPEGSISTLTIQRTEQRDSAMYRCASSLGDRGQQYFGPGTRLTVT.

This chain links TRBV12-3 or TRBV12-4 with TRBJ1-1, with D unclear. The V and J ends lost 4 bases and 0 bases respectively, with 9 bases between them. CDR3 size: 14 residues. CDR3 sequence (DNA): TGTGCCAGCAGTTCCGGCGAAATGAACACTGAAGCTTTCTTT. Translating it yields CASSSGEMNTEAFF.

Remarks on this clonotype: A junction end diverges from the germline sequence, so it may reflect a read error. This chain links TRBV6-5 with TRBJ2-2; a weak D match, TRBD2 (5 bases). CDR1 and CDR2 from the germline V gene are MNHEY and SVGAGI. This CDR3 is built from 11 residues. The CDR3 loop is CASTSSGELIF. The CDR3 nucleotides read TGTGCCAGCACGAGCTCCGGGGAGCTGATTTTT.

The V call is TRBV13, the J call TRBJ2-1; the D gene is possibly TRBD2 (5 bases). The V end was cut by 6 bases, the J end by 2 bases, with 23 bases between. Germline V gene data show CDR1 as PRHDT and CDR2 as FYEKMQ (reference sequence). The CDR3 has 18 residues. CDR3 DNA sequence: TGTGCCAGCAGTCCCCCAGCGGCAGGACCCTGGACCTACAATGAGCAGTTCTTC. Translating it yields CASSPPAAGPWTYNEQFF. The full variable domain, its missing parts supplied by reference TRBV13 and TRBJ2-1, is AAGVIQSPRHLIKEKRETATLKCYPIPRHDTVYWYQQGPGQDPQFLISFYEKMQSDKGSIPDRFSAQQFSDYHSELNMSSLELGDSALYFCASSPPAAGPWTYNEQFFGPGTRLTVL.

The chain recombines TRBV4-2 with TRBJ2-7; 13 bases map to TRBD2. The ends lost 5 bases at V and 2 bases at J; junction bases unmatched: 6. CDR1 is LGHNA, CDR2 YNFKEQ, per germline. CDR3 length equals 16 residues. The CDR3 loop is CASSAGTSGNPYEQYF. The DNA of the CDR3 is TGTGCCAGCAGCGCCGGGACTAGCGGGAACCCCTACGAGCAGTACTTC.

The CDR3 nucleotides are TGTGCCAGCACCTCCGGGTCCAGCACAGATACGCAGTATTTT. The encoded protein is CASTSGSSTDTQYF. The chain joins TRBV11-2 to TRBJ2-3; D is unresolved. This CDR3 region has 14 residues. Trimming cost V 7 bases and J 0 bases, with 11 bases left between them. Germline CDR1 reads SGHAT; CDR2 reads FQNNGV.

V is TRBV5-3 and J is TRBJ2-7, with D unclear. TRBV5-3 counts as an open reading frame of uncertain function. Trimming removed 8 bases from V and 6 bases from J, with 15 bases in between. CDR3 size: 12 residues. This chain's CDR3 is CASSPRVGEQYF. CDR3 bases: TGTGCCAGCAGCCCACGGGTCGGCGAGCAGTACTTC.

To note about this clonotype: Being one base from a much bigger clone, this may be a read error. J is TRBJ2-4 and V is TRBV28; D remains unclear. Germline-derived CDR1 and CDR2 are MDHEN and SYDVKM. The CDR3 sequence is 13 residues long. Here the CDR3 reads CACSPRIKNIQYF. DNA for the CDR3: TGTGCCTGCAGTCCCCGGATCAAAAACATTCAGTACTTC.

Worth noting for this clonotype: A much larger clone differs from this one at a single base, so this may be a read error. The chain links TRBV12-3 or TRBV12-4 to TRBJ1-4; D gene uncertain. Deletions cut 6 bases from V and 11 bases from J, with 19 bases between. CDR3 size: 14 residues. This chain's CDR3 is CASSQRALMRKLFF. CDR3 nucleotides: TGTGCCAGCAGCCAAAGGGCTCTAATGAGGAAACTGTTTTTT.

This clonotype was seen repeatedly, ten times or more. The chain joins TRBV5-5 to TRBJ2-3; 7 positions match TRBD1. J gave up 2 bases and V 4 bases, and 10 bases lay outside the gene matches. The CDR3 has 16 amino acids. Germline V gene lookup returns CDR1 SGHKS and CDR2 YYEKEE (reference sequence). CDR3 coding DNA: TGTGCCAGCAGCGCCCGGGACAGAACTTTCACAGATACGCAGTATTTT. It codes for CASSARDRTFTDTQYF.

Comments on this clonotype: Relative to the germline gene, one junction end is altered; a read error may explain this. The chain is built from TRBV7-2 and TRBJ2-1; 10 bases match TRBD2. Germline CDR1 SGHTA, CDR2 FQGNSA. The CDR3 totals 15 residues. The CDR3, as DNA: TGTGCCAGCAGCCAGACTAGCGGGCCTCACAATGAGCTGTTCTTC. Translated: CASSQTSGPHNELFF.

Turning to this clonotype: At one boundary the junction diverges from the germline segment, which might be a read error. This chain links TRBV7-8 with TRBJ2-5; no reliable D call. Germline CDR1 SGHVS, CDR2 FQNEAQ. This CDR3 spans 13 amino acids. The CDR3 here is CASSLGIQETLYF. CDR3 nucleotide sequence: TGTGCCAGCAGCTTGGGGATTCAAGAGACCCTGTACTTC.